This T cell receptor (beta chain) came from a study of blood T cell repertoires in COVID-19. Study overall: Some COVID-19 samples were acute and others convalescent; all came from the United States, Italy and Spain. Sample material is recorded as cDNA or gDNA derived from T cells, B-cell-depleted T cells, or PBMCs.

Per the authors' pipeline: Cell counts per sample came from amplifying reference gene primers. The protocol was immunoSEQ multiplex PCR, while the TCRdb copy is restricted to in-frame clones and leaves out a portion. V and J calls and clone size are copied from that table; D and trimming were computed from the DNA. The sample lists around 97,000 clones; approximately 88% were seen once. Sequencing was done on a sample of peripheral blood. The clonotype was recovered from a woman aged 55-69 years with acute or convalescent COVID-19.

In DNA, the CDR3 is TGTGCCGTCCAAGGACAGGCGAACACTGAAGCTTTCTTT. Translation: CAVQGQANTEAFF. The chain recombines TRBV10-3 with TRBJ1-1, with 7 nucleotides matching TRBD1. CDR1 and CDR2 from the germline V gene are ENHRY and SYGVKD. V lost 11 bases and J lost 1; bases outside the gene matches: 7. The CDR3 is 13 residues long.